The rows below give T cell receptor beta chains drawn from one sample of a study of blood T cell repertoires in COVID-19. Measured with immunoSEQ multiplex PCR; TCRdb has only the in-frame clones, and not every one. Among 200,000 or so clones, about 90% were seen once, and the ten largest hold roughly 2.6%. Sequencing used peripheral blood. These receptors were taken from a young man with COVID-19, enrolled during active disease. The CDR3 runs from the conserved cysteine through the conserved F or W. Each record gives: D gene, clone size, V gene, J gene, CDR3 protein, CDR3 DNA. The D gene is left open where the match is weak. Where a row states a size, it is once, few, many or the class of an expanded clone; other rows omit it.

D gene: NA; clone size: NA; V gene: TRBV2; J gene: TRBJ2-1; CDR3 protein: CASPIRTLSDEQFF; CDR3 DNA: TGTGCCAGCCCCATCCGGACTCTATCGGATGAGCAGTTCTTC
D gene: TRBD1; clone size: NA; V gene: TRBV23-1; J gene: TRBJ2-1; CDR3 protein: CASSLRDRGQNQIDYNEQFF; CDR3 DNA: TGCGCCAGCAGTCTACGGGACAGGGGGCAAAACCAGATCGACTACAATGAGCAGTTCTTC
D gene: NA; clone size: once; V gene: TRBV6-5; J gene: TRBJ1-2; CDR3 protein: CASSQARDYGYTF; CDR3 DNA: TGTGCCAGCAGTCAGGCGAGGGACTATGGCTACACCTTC
D gene: NA; clone size: NA; V gene: TRBV6-4; J gene: TRBJ2-2; CDR3 protein: CASSEQATGELFF; CDR3 DNA: TGTGCCAGCAGCGAACAGGCCACCGGGGAGCTGTTTTTT
D gene: TRBD2; clone size: NA; V gene: TRBV7-2; J gene: TRBJ2-7; CDR3 protein: CASSQRLAGDFSEQYF; CDR3 DNA: TGTGCCAGCAGCCAGCGATTAGCGGGAGACTTCTCCGAGCAGTACTTC
D gene: TRBD2; clone size: NA; V gene: TRBV5-4; J gene: TRBJ2-5; CDR3 protein: CASSLGKRGGDKETQYF; CDR3 DNA: TGTGCCAGCAGCTTGGGGAAGCGGGGCGGAGATAAAGAGACCCAGTACTTC
D gene: NA; clone size: NA; V gene: TRBV19; J gene: TRBJ1-4; CDR3 protein: CASSILRGEKLFF; CDR3 DNA: TGTGCCAGTAGTATTCTTAGGGGTGAAAAACTGTTTTTT
D gene: TRBD2; clone size: NA; V gene: TRBV5-1; J gene: TRBJ2-3; CDR3 protein: CASSSKGLAGATTDTQYF; CDR3 DNA: TGCGCCAGCAGCTCAAAGGGACTAGCGGGAGCAACAACAGATACGCAGTATTTT
D gene: NA; clone size: once; V gene: TRBV6-2/TRBV6-3; J gene: TRBJ1-2; CDR3 protein: CASSSHSGDYGYTF; CDR3 DNA: TGTGCCAGCAGTTCCCATTCAGGGGACTATGGCTACACCTTC
D gene: NA; clone size: NA; V gene: TRBV11-3; J gene: TRBJ2-1; CDR3 protein: CASSLASAEYNEQFF; CDR3 DNA: TGTGCCAGCAGCTTAGCTAGCGCCGAATACAATGAGCAGTTCTTC
D gene: NA; clone size: NA; V gene: TRBV18; J gene: TRBJ2-3; CDR3 protein: CASSPAISYSTDTQYF; CDR3 DNA: TGTGCCAGCTCACCTGCAATTTCGTACAGTACAGATACGCAGTATTTT
D gene: NA; clone size: NA; V gene: TRBV5-6; J gene: TRBJ2-7; CDR3 protein: CASSLVPYEQYF; CDR3 DNA: TGTGCCAGCAGCTTGGTCCCATACGAGCAGTACTTC
D gene: TRBD1; clone size: few; V gene: TRBV15; J gene: TRBJ1-2; CDR3 protein: CATSTEGGDGYTF; CDR3 DNA: TGTGCCACCAGCACGGAAGGGGGCGATGGCTACACCTTC
D gene: TRBD1; clone size: once; V gene: TRBV27; J gene: TRBJ2-7; CDR3 protein: CASSPGGTGSTKQYF; CDR3 DNA: TGTGCCAGCAGTCCAGGGGGGACAGGGTCTACGAAGCAGTACTTC
D gene: NA; clone size: NA; V gene: TRBV10-3; J gene: TRBJ1-1; CDR3 protein: CAISGGVTVNTEAFF; CDR3 DNA: TGTGCCATCAGTGGGGGAGTGACGGTTAACACTGAAGCTTTCTTT
D gene: TRBD2; clone size: NA; V gene: TRBV18; J gene: TRBJ2-1; CDR3 protein: CASSPRGLAGDNEQFF; CDR3 DNA: TGTGCCAGCTCACCCAGGGGACTAGCGGGAGATAATGAGCAGTTCTTC
D gene: NA; clone size: NA; V gene: TRBV19; J gene: TRBJ2-2; CDR3 protein: CASRWNGQMNTGELFF; CDR3 DNA: TGTGCCAGTAGGTGGAATGGACAGATGAACACCGGGGAGCTGTTTTTT
D gene: TRBD1; clone size: NA; V gene: TRBV7-9; J gene: TRBJ1-2; CDR3 protein: CASSFDRGTTRGYTF; CDR3 DNA: TGTGCCAGCAGCTTCGACAGGGGAACAACGCGGGGCTACACCTTC
D gene: NA; clone size: NA; V gene: TRBV7-9; J gene: TRBJ1-1; CDR3 protein: CASRYTRGGYTEAFF; CDR3 DNA: TGTGCCAGCAGATACACCAGGGGAGGGTATACTGAAGCTTTCTTT
D gene: NA; clone size: NA; V gene: TRBV12-3/TRBV12-4; J gene: TRBJ2-1; CDR3 protein: CASSFGAKEQFF; CDR3 DNA: TGTGCCAGCAGTTTTGGGGCAAAAGAGCAGTTCTTC
D gene: NA; clone size: NA; V gene: TRBV3-1/TRBV3-2; J gene: TRBJ2-7; CDR3 protein: CASSHSTSSYEQYF; CDR3 DNA: TGTGCCAGCAGCCATTCTACTAGCTCCTACGAGCAGTACTTC
D gene: NA; clone size: NA; V gene: TRBV5-6; J gene: TRBJ1-5; CDR3 protein: CASSLGLNQPQHF; CDR3 DNA: TGTGCCAGCAGCTTGGGTCTCAATCAGCCCCAGCATTTT
D gene: NA; clone size: NA; V gene: TRBV7-2; J gene: TRBJ1-1; CDR3 protein: CASSRQRDSAFF; CDR3 DNA: TGTGCCAGCAGCCGTCAGCGGGACTCCGCTTTCTTT
D gene: NA; clone size: NA; V gene: TRBV3-1/TRBV3-2; J gene: TRBJ2-3; CDR3 protein: CASSQRRSTDTQYF; CDR3 DNA: TGTGCCAGCAGCCAAAGGAGGAGCACAGATACGCAGTATTTT
D gene: NA; clone size: NA; V gene: TRBV6-6; J gene: TRBJ1-6; CDR3 protein: CASSPYSTRAYNSPLHF; CDR3 DNA: TGTGCCAGCAGTCCCTACTCCACTAGGGCTTATAATTCACCCCTCCACTTT